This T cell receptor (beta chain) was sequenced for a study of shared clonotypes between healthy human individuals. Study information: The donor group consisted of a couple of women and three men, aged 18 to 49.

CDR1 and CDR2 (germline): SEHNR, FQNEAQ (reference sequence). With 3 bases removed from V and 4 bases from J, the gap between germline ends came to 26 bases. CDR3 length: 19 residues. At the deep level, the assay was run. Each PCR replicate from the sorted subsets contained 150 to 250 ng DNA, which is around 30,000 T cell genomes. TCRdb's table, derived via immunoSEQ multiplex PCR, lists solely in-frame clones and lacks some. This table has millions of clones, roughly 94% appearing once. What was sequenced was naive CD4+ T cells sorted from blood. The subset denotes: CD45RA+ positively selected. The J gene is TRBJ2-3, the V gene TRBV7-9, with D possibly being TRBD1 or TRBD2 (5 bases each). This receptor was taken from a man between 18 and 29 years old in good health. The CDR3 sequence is CASSFRANGARVGPDTQYF. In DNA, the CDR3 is TGTGCCAGCAGCTTTAGGGCGAACGGGGCCCGCGTGGGACCAGATACGCAGTATTTT. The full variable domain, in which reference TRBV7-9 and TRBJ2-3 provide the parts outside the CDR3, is DTGVSQNPRHKITKRGQNVTFRCDPISEHNRLYWYRQTLGQGPEFLTYFQNEAQLEKSRLLSDRFSAERPKGSFSTLEIQRTEQGDSAMYLCASSFRANGARVGPDTQYFGPGTRLTVL.